This T cell receptor beta chain was observed in a study of T cell responses to AZD1222 COVID-19 vaccine. This clone was found once. V dropped 1 base and J dropped 1 base, with 4 bases sitting between them. The CDR3 runs 13 residues. CDR1 is LGHDT and CDR2 is YNNKEL in the germline V gene (reference sequence). Generated by immunoSEQ multiplex PCR, the TCRdb table keeps only in-frame clones and is missing some. This table holds roughly 84,000 clones, 70% to 90% found once. The material was peripheral blood, obtained 28 days after the second AZD1222 dose. The J gene is TRBJ1-1, the V gene TRBV3-1 (or the pseudogene TRBV3-2); D remains unclear. The receptor comes from an adult who received the AZD1222 COVID-19 vaccine. The CDR3, as DNA: TGTGCCAGCAGCCAAGTGACGAACACTGAAGCTTTCTTT. Protein: CASSQVTNTEAFF.